This paragraph covers one T cell receptor (beta chain) sequence. This sample was included in a study of T-cell memory formation after mild COVID-19. About the research overall: The two donors had largely donor-specific TCR clusters.

TCRdb re-called the 5' RACE reads through MiXCR, storing one row per CDR3 protein. The repertoire holds about 260,000 distinct CDR3 sequences, with 15% to 20% as singletons. The germline V gene has CDR1 MRHNA and CDR2 SNTAGT. Trimming cost V 9 bases and J 2 bases; bases outside gene matches: 9. The CDR3 is made up of 15 amino acids. The rearrangement links TRBV6-4 to TRBJ2-2, with 7 bases that match TRBD1. The receptor's source is a man aged 18 to 29 who had mild COVID-19 (a few samples of this study predate the infection). Cell type and time point are not known. Sample: PBMCs or a T cell subset sorted from them (not recorded which). The CDR3 sequence: CASPTGTDNTGELFF. The CDR3 coding sequence is TGTGCCAGTCCCACCGGGACAGATAACACCGGGGAGCTGTTTTTT.